The source of this T cell receptor (beta chain) is a study of radiation and T cells in renal cell carcinoma. V lost 4 bases, J lost 1 base, and 10 bases lay in between. The germline V gene encodes CDR1 MNHEY and CDR2 SMNVEV (reference sequence). The CDR3 has 14 residues. General study points: Without pretreatment biopsies, baseline tumor clonotype presence was undetermined.

To note about this clone: Antigen specificity is unknown.

Time point here: blood 4 weeks post-SBRT, at nephrectomy. Stated treatment: 15 Gy SBRT to primary tumor, nephrectomy 4 weeks later. Libraries were prepared by immunoSEQ multiplex PCR; TCRdb keeps only in-frame clonotypes and omits some of them. The sample includes around 140,000 clones, approximately 86% of them seen just once. The material sequenced was blood, taken from a patient whose treatment included radiotherapy and nephrectomy. The receptor was isolated from a woman between 45 and 60 years old with renal cell carcinoma. V and J are TRBV27 and TRBJ1-2; weak D call: TRBD1 (5 bases). CDR3 sequence: CASSSLRDNYGYTF. CDR3 in DNA: TGTGCCAGCAGTTCCCTCAGGGATAACTATGGCTACACCTTC.